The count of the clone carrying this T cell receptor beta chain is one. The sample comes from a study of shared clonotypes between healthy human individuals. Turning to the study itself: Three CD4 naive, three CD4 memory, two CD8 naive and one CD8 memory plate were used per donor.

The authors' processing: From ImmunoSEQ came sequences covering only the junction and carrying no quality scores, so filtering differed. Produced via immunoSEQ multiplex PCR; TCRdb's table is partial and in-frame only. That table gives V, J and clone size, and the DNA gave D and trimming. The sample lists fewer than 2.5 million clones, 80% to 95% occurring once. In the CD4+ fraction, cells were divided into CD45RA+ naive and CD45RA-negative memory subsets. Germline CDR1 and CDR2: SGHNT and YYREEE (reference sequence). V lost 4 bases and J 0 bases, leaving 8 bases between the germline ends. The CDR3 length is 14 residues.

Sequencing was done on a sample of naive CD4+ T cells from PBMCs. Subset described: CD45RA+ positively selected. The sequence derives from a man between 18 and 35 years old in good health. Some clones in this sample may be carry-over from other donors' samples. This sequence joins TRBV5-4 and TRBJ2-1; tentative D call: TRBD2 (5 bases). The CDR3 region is CASSQEVSYNEQFF. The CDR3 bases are TGTGCCAGCAGCCAGGAGGTCTCCTACAATGAGCAGTTCTTC.